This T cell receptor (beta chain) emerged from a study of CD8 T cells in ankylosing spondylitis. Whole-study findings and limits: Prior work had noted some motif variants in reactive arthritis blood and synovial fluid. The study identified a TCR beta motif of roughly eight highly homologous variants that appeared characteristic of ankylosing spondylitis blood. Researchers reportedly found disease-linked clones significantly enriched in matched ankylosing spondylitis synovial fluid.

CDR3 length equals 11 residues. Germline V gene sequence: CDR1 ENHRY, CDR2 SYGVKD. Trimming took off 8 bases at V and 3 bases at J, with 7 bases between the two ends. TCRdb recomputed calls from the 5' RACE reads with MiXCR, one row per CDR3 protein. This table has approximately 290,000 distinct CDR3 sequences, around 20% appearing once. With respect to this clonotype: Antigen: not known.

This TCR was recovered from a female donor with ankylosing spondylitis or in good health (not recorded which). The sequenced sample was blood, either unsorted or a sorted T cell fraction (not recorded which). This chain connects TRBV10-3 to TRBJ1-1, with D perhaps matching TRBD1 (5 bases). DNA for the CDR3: TGTGCCATCGCACAGGACACTGAAGCTTTCTTT. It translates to CAIAQDTEAFF.